Presented here are 24 T cell receptor beta chains from one specimen sequenced in a study of blood T cell repertoires in COVID-19. Produced via immunoSEQ multiplex PCR; TCRdb's table is partial and in-frame only. The sample contains 20,000 to 30,000 clones, 80% to 90% of which appear only once. Sequencing was done on a sample of peripheral blood. The receptors come from a woman in her 70s with COVID-19, enrolled during active disease.

The V call is TRBV6-5, the J call TRBJ1-6; TRBD1 agrees at 7 bases. V was clipped by 6 bases and J by 7 bases; unmatched bases: 9. This CDR3 is built from 15 residues. Looked up from germline, CDR1 is MNHEY and CDR2 is SVGAGI. CDR3 coding DNA: TGTGCCAGCAGGAGACAGGGTGGAGGAAATTCACCCCTCCACTTT. It encodes CASRRQGGGNSPLHF.

CDR3 in amino acids: CAISDSADSEDTEAFF. The CDR3 DNA is TGTGCCATCAGTGATTCGGCGGACAGTGAGGACACTGAAGCTTTCTTT. The chain combines TRBV10-3 with TRBJ1-1, with D possibly being TRBD1 (6 bases). The CDR3 consists of 16 residues. The V gene's germline CDR1 is ENHRY and CDR2 SYGVKD. V dropped 3 bases and J dropped 3 bases, with 17 bases sitting between them.

The chain combines TRBV15 with TRBJ1-3; maybe TRBD1 (6 bases). The V gene's germline CDR1 is LNHNV and CDR2 YYDKDF (reference sequence). Trimming left V 1 base short and J 6 bases short, with 13 bases between. This CDR3 is built from 15 residues. The CDR3 nucleotides are TGTGCCACCAGCAGAGTCCCCCACAGGGTAAACACCATATATTTT. Amino acids: CATSRVPHRVNTIYF.

This clone has just a few counts. The genes are TRBV7-8 and TRBJ1-2; tentatively, D is TRBD1 (6 bases). Trimming stripped 1 base from V and 8 bases from J, with 11 bases between. This CDR3 spans 13 amino acids. Germline V lookup: CDR1 SGHVS, CDR2 FQNEAQ. The CDR3 protein is CASSLGGLTGYTF. In nucleotides, the CDR3 is TGTGCCAGCAGCTTAGGGGGGCTAACGGGCTACACCTTC.

V gene TRBV5-8 combines with J gene TRBJ1-2; 8 bases match TRBD1. J gave up 9 bases and V 4 bases, and 5 bases lay outside the gene matches. Germline V gene sequence: CDR1 SGHTS, CDR2 YDEGEE. There are 12 residues in the CDR3. The CDR3 protein is CASSGDRGSYTF. The DNA of the CDR3 is TGTGCCAGCAGCGGTGACAGGGGCAGCTACACCTTC. Full variable domain (remainder filled in from reference TRBV5-8 and TRBJ1-2): EAGVTQSPTHLIKTRGQQATLRCSPISGHTSVYWYQQALGLGLQFLLWYDEGEERNRGNFPPRFSGRQFPNYSSELNVNALELEDSALYLCASSGDRGSYTFGSGTRLTVV.

Only a few counts were recorded for this clone. This sequence joins TRBV10-1 and TRBJ1-6; 10 bases line up with TRBD1. Germline CDR1 reads WNHNN; CDR2 reads SYGVQD (reference sequence). Losses at the gene ends were 6 bases for V and 7 bases for J; bases not matched to a gene: 9. The CDR3 covers 16 residues. CDR3 in DNA: TGCGCCAGCAGGGGGACAGGGGAGACTCGAAATTCACCCCTCCACTTT. Amino acids: CASRGTGETRNSPLHF.

V gene TRBV27 combines with J gene TRBJ1-2; TRBD1 is a possible D gene (5 bases). Trimming left V 4 bases short and J 8 bases short, with 20 bases between. CDR3 size: 15 residues. CDR1 and CDR2 from the germline V gene are MNHEY and SMNVEV (reference sequence). The DNA for the CDR3 is TGTGCCAGCAGTTCAGCAGGGTTGAACTATGGAGGCTACACCTTC. It specifies CASSSAGLNYGGYTF.

The V call is TRBV4-1, the J call TRBJ1-6; D remains unclear. The CDR3 runs to 14 residues. Germline CDR1 MGHRA, CDR2 YSYEKL. Trimming shortened V by 5 bases and J by 9 bases, and 14 bases separated the two germline ends. In DNA form, the CDR3 reads TGCGCCAGCAGCTACGAAGGCCGGGGTTCACCCCTCCACTTT. Amino acids: CASSYEGRGSPLHF.

This CDR3 is CASSEGTATDTQYF. Here the CDR3 DNA reads TGTGCCAGCAGCGAAGGGACAGCCACAGATACGCAGTATTTT. The genes are TRBV7-2 and TRBJ2-3, with 7 nucleotides matching TRBD1. CDR1 SGHTA and CDR2 FQGNSA come from the germline V gene. This CDR3 spans 14 amino acids. V was pared by 5 bases and J by 2 bases, with 4 bases of the junction left unmatched.

This chain connects TRBV19 to TRBJ1-5; the D gene is possibly TRBD1 (6 bases). V was cut by 1 base and J by 0 bases, with 10 bases left in between. This CDR3 contains 16 residues. Per the germline V gene, CDR1 is LNHDA and CDR2 is SQIVND (reference sequence). CDR3: CASSIVTGISNQPQHF. The DNA for the CDR3 is TGTGCCAGTAGTATAGTAACAGGGATTAGCAATCAGCCCCAGCATTTT.

The chain links TRBV2 to TRBJ2-7, with 7 bases fitting TRBD1. V gave up 3 bases and J gave up 6 bases; unmatched junction bases: 8. This CDR3 is 14 amino acids long. The germline gives CDR1 SNHLY, CDR2 FYNNEI. CDR3 nucleotides: TGTGCCAGCAGTGAGGGACAGTCGAGGAGCGAGCAGTACTTC. The encoded protein is CASSEGQSRSEQYF.

This clone has only one observation. DNA for the CDR3: TGTGCCACCAGCAAAGGGACAGGGGGCGGCCAAGAGACCCAGTACTTC. It translates to CATSKGTGGGQETQYF. This sequence joins TRBV15 and TRBJ2-5, with 12 bases fitting TRBD1. Unmatched junction bases numbered 4, after V lost 4 bases and J lost 1 base. The length of the CDR3 is 16 residues. The germline V gene encodes CDR1 LNHNV and CDR2 YYDKDF (reference sequence).

This clone was seen once. The chain recombines TRBV11-3 with TRBJ2-5; the match to TRBD1 covers 7 bases. The CDR3 loop spans 17 amino acids. With V trimmed by 1 base and J by 2 bases, 10 bases remained unmatched. Germline V lookup: CDR1 SGHNT, CDR2 YENEEA. The CDR3 loop is CASSLGATGNIQETQYF. The CDR3, as DNA: TGTGCCAGCAGCTTAGGGGCGACAGGGAATATACAAGAGACCCAGTACTTC.

The V call is TRBV9, the J call TRBJ2-2; 12 bases match TRBD2. V shed 1 base, J shed 3 bases, and the junction held 13 bases outside the gene matches. The CDR3 sequence is 20 residues long. Germline CDR1 reads SGDLS; CDR2 reads YYNGEE. The CDR3: CASSVRTLAGGPFDTGELFF. Written as DNA, the CDR3 is TGTGCCAGCAGCGTAAGGACGCTAGCGGGAGGGCCTTTTGACACCGGGGAGCTGTTTTTT. Together with reference TRBV9 and TRBJ2-2, the CDR3 gives the full variable domain: DSGVTQTPKHLITATGQRVTLRCSPRSGDLSVYWYQQSLDQGLQFLIQYYNGEERAKGNILERFSAQQFPDLHSELNLSSLELGDSALYFCASSVRTLAGGPFDTGELFFGEGSRLTVL.

The chain employs TRBV20-1 and TRBJ1-5; no reliable D call. V lost 3 bases, J lost 2 bases, and 11 bases lay in between. This CDR3 spans 14 amino acids. Germline V gene lookup returns CDR1 DFQATT and CDR2 SNEGSKA (reference sequence). CDR3 sequence: CSASNGWGNQPQHF. The CDR3 nucleotides read TGCAGTGCTAGTAACGGGTGGGGCAATCAGCCCCAGCATTTT.

V gene TRBV6-2 or TRBV6-3 combines with J gene TRBJ2-2, with D possibly matching TRBD2 (6 bases). This CDR3 region has 15 residues. Germline CDR1 reads MNHEY; CDR2 reads SVGEGT. The V end lost 2 bases, the J end lost 3 bases, and 10 bases lay between the germline ends. The CDR3 DNA reads TGTGCCAGCAGTTACCTTAGCGGAGACACCGGGGAGCTGTTTTTT. This encodes CASSYLSGDTGELFF.

This clone was seen more than once but under ten times. The chain combines TRBV19 with TRBJ1-2, with D tentatively TRBD1 (5 bases). V gave up 6 bases and J gave up 6 bases, with 14 bases separating them. The CDR3 is made up of 13 amino acids. The germline V gene encodes CDR1 LNHDA and CDR2 SQIVND (reference sequence). CDR3 nucleotide sequence: TGTGCCAGTAGCACTACAGGAATGAATGGCTACACCTTC. It translates to CASSTTGMNGYTF.

V gene TRBV4-3 combines with J gene TRBJ1-3; no reliable D call. CDR1 is LGHNA, CDR2 YSLEER, per germline. Between the trimmed V and J ends, which lost 0 bases and 2 bases, there was a span of 8 bases. The CDR3 extends over 15 amino acids. The CDR3 bases are TGCGCCAGCAGCCAAGATCGTGCAGCTGGAAACACCATATATTTT. Translated: CASSQDRAAGNTIYF.

V is TRBV5-4 and J is TRBJ2-5; 8 bases align to TRBD2. Per germline, CDR1 SGHNT and CDR2 YYREEE (reference sequence). The V segment lost 0 bases and the J segment 2 bases; nucleotides outside the gene matches: 6. The CDR3 spans 16 residues. CDR3 region: CASSLATAGGQETQYF. DNA of the CDR3: TGTGCCAGCAGCTTGGCCACGGCGGGGGGACAAGAGACCCAGTACTTC.

V and J are TRBV7-8 and TRBJ1-1; 8 positions match TRBD1. The CDR3 length is 15 residues. The germline V gene has CDR1 SGHVS and CDR2 FQNEAQ. Trimming at V came to 4 bases and at J to 1 base, leaving 5 bases not matched to a gene. In DNA form, the CDR3 reads TGTGCCAGCAGCTCATACAGGGGGTCGAACACTGAAGCTTTCTTT. Translating gives CASSSYRGSNTEAFF.

The chain carries TRBV7-2 and TRBJ1-1; 9 positions match TRBD1. Per the germline V gene, CDR1 is SGHTA and CDR2 is FQGNSA. This CDR3 is 14 amino acids long. V dropped 2 bases and J dropped 3; count of bases not matched to a gene: 1. In DNA form, the CDR3 reads TGTGCCAGCAGCTTAAACAGGGGGCACACTGAAGCTTTCTTT. This codes for CASSLNRGHTEAFF.

The chain recombines TRBV10-3 with TRBJ1-5, with D maybe TRBD1 (6 bases). Germline V gene sequence: CDR1 ENHRY, CDR2 SYGVKD. The ends were cut back, 5 bases at V and 0 bases at J, with 11 bases in the middle. The CDR3 is 15 amino acids. The CDR3 nucleotides are TGTGCCATCAGTCGGGACAAATATAGCAATCAGCCCCAGCATTTT. Translation gives CAISRDKYSNQPQHF.

The chain couples TRBV4-3 to TRBJ1-1, with D possibly matching TRBD1 (5 bases). The V and J ends lost 1 base and 2 bases respectively, with 8 bases between them. CDR1 LGHNA and CDR2 YSLEER come from the germline V gene. This CDR3 comprises 14 residues. The chain's CDR3 is CASSQGQFNTEAFF. In DNA form, the CDR3 reads TGCGCCAGCAGCCAAGGACAGTTTAACACTGAAGCTTTCTTT.

This clone was detected only a few times. The J gene is TRBJ1-6, the V gene TRBV12-5, with 7 bases matching TRBD1. The CDR3 spans 19 residues. Per the germline V gene, CDR1 is LGHNT and CDR2 is FRNRAP. The V gene end was trimmed by 7 bases and the J gene end by 4 bases; junction bases not matched to a gene: 19. The CDR3 loop is CASAYFPLLDRTYNSPLHF. The DNA of the CDR3 is TGTGCTAGTGCCTATTTCCCCCTCTTGGACAGGACTTATAATTCACCCCTCCACTTT.